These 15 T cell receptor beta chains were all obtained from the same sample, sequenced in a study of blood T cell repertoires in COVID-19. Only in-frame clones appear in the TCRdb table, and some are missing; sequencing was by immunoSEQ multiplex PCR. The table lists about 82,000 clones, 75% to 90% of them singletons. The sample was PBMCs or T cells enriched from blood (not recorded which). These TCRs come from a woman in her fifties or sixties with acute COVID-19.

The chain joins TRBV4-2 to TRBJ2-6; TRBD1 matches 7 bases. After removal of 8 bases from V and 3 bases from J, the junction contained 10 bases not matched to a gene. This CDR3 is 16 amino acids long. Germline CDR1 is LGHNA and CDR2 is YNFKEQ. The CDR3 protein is CASGTGAQGGANVLTF. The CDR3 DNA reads TGTGCCAGCGGCACAGGGGCTCAAGGTGGGGCCAACGTCCTGACTTTC.

The DNA for the CDR3 is TGTGCCAGCAGCTTAAAAACCCGAACTGGCGGGTTCTTC. Protein: CASSLKTRTGGFF. The chain is built from TRBV11-3 and TRBJ2-1; D is uncertain. Germline lookup yields CDR1 SGHNT and CDR2 YENEEA. CDR3 size: 13 residues. V was clipped by 2 bases and J by 15 bases, with 17 bases between them.

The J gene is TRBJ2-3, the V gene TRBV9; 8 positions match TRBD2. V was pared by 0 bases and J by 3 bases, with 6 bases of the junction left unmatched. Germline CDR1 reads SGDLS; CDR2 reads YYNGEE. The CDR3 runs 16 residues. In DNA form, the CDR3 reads TGTGCCAGCAGCGTAGCGGGAGGGTTCAGGACAGATACGCAGTATTTT. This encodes CASSVAGGFRTDTQYF. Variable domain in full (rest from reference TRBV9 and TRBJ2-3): DSGVTQTPKHLITATGQRVTLRCSPRSGDLSVYWYQQSLDQGLQFLIQYYNGEERAKGNILERFSAQQFPDLHSELNLSSLELGDSALYFCASSVAGGFRTDTQYFGPGTRLTVL.

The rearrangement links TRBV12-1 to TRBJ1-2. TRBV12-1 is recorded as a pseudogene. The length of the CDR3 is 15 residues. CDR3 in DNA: TGTGCCAGCAGCTTTGACGGGGGAAAGGACTATGGCTACACCTTC. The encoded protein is CASSFDGGKDYGYTF.

For the CDR3, the DNA is TGCGCCAGCAGCTTCAGGGAGGGCCTTGGGAATGAGCAGTTCTTC. Amino acid sequence: CASSFREGLGNEQFF. The J gene is TRBJ2-1, the V gene TRBV5-1; 7 bases match TRBD2. The CDR3 totals 15 residues. CDR1 and CDR2 from the germline V gene are SGHRS and YFSETQ. The V segment lost 2 bases and the J segment 7 bases; nucleotides outside the gene matches: 9.

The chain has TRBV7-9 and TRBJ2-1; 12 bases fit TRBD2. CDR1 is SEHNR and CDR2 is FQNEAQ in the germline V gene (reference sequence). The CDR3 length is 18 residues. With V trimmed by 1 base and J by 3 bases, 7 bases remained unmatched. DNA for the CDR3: TGTGCCAGCAGCTTAGGGGCGATACTAGCGGGAGGCTACAATGAGCAGTTCTTC. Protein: CASSLGAILAGGYNEQFF.

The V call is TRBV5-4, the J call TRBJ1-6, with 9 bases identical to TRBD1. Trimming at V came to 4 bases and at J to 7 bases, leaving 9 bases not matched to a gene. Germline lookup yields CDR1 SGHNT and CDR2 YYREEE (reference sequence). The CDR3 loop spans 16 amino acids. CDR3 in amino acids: CASSRGGQGMNSPLHF. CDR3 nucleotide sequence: TGTGCCAGCAGCCGGGGGGGACAGGGCATGAATTCACCCCTCCACTTT.

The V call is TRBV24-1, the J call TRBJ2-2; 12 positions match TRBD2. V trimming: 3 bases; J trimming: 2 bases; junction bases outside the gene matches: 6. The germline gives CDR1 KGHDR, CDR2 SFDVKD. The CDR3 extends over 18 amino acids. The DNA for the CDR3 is TGTGCCACCAGTGATGGACTAGCGGGATGGATAAACACCGGGGAGCTGTTTTTT. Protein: CATSDGLAGWINTGELFF.

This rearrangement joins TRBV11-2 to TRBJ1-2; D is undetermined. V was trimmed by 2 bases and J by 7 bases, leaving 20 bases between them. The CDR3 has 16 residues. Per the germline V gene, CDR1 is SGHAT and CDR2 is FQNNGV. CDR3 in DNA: TGTGCCAGCAGCTTAATGCTAGTACCCGGCTCTTTTGGCTACACCTTC. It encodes CASSLMLVPGSFGYTF.

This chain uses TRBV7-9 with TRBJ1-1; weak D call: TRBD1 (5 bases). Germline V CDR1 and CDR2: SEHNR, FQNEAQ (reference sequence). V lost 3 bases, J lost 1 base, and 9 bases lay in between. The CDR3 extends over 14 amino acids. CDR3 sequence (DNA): TGTGCCAGCAGCTTCGGGGGAGGGAACACTGAAGCTTTCTTT. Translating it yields CASSFGGGNTEAFF.

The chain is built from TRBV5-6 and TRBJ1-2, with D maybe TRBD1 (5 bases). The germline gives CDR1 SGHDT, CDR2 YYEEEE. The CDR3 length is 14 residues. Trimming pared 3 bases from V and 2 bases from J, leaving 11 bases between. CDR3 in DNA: TGTGCCAGCAGCTCCAGCAGGGCGAACTATGGCTACACCTTC. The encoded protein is CASSSSRANYGYTF.

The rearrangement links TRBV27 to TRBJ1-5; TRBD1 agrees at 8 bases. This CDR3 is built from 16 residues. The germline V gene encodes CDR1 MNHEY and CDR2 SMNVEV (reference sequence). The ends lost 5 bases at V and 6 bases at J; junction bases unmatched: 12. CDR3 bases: TGTGCCAGCAGTGCAAGCCCAACAGGGGGAGGTCAGCCCCAGCATTTT. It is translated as CASSASPTGGGQPQHF.

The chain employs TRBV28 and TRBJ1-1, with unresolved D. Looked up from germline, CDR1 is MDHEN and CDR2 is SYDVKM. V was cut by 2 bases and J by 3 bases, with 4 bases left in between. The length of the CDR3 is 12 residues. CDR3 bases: TGTGCCAGCAGTTTAGAGTACACTGAAGCTTTCTTT. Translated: CASSLEYTEAFF.

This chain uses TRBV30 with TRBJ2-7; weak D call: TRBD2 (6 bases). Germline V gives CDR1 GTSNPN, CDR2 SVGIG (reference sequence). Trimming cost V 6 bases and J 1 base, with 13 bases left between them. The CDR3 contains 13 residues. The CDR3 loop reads CACRSGYSYEQYF. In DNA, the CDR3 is TGTGCCTGCCGGAGCGGGTATTCCTACGAGCAGTACTTC.

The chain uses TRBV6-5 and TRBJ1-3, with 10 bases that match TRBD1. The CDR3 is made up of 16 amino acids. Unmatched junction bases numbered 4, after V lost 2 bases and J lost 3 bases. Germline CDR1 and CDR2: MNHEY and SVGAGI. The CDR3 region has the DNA TGTGCCAGCAGTTACGGGACAGGGGTTGGTGGAAACACCATATATTTT. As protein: CASSYGTGVGGNTIYF.